This is a list of T cell receptor beta chains from one sample in a study of blood T cell repertoires in COVID-19. TCRdb keeps only in-frame clones here, not all; method: immunoSEQ multiplex PCR. In the table there are 60,000 to 95,000 clones, around 72% of which are singletons. The sequencing input was peripheral blood. Source of these receptors: a human donor with acute or convalescent COVID-19. The donor label of this sample is uncertain. Both conserved end residues are part of each CDR3. The order of the fields is V gene, J gene, clone size, D gene, CDR3 protein, CDR3 DNA. D genes are given only for firm matches. Size is stated for part of the rows, as once, few or many counts, or as a class when the clone is expanded.

TRBV7-9	TRBJ1-1	.	TRBD1	CASSSRGQGAPNTEAFF	TGTGCCAGCAGCTCCCGGGGACAGGGGGCGCCGAACACTGAAGCTTTCTTT
TRBV10-3	TRBJ2-7	.	.	CAISPDSFYEQYF	TGTGCCATCAGTCCCGACAGTTTCTACGAGCAGTACTTC
TRBV28	TRBJ1-5	.	TRBD1	CASRPQGQGSNQPQHF	TGTGCCAGCAGGCCACAGGGACAGGGTAGCAATCAGCCCCAGCATTTT
TRBV7-6	TRBJ2-4	.	TRBD2	CASSSRGEGNIQYF	TGTGCCAGCAGCTCCCGCGGGGAGGGAAACATTCAGTACTTC
TRBV28	TRBJ1-1	.	TRBD1	CASSLSTGGRGTEAFF	TGTGCCAGCAGCCTATCAACAGGGGGCAGAGGCACTGAAGCTTTCTTT
TRBV5-1	TRBJ1-1	few	TRBD1	CASSPTGGGNTEAFF	TGCGCCAGCAGCCCAACAGGGGGAGGGAACACTGAAGCTTTCTTT
TRBV2	TRBJ1-3	.	.	CASSEGRGGNTIYF	TGTGCCAGCAGTGAAGGCAGGGGAGGAAACACCATATATTTT
TRBV11-2	TRBJ2-3	.	.	CASSLLLADTQYF	TGTGCCAGCAGCTTATTACTAGCAGATACGCAGTATTTT
TRBV21-1	TRBJ2-4	.	.	CASVAPSGRDLTKNIQYF	TGTGCCAGCGTGGCCCCCTCGGGGCGGGATCTTACCAAAAACATTCAGTACTTC
TRBV24-1	TRBJ2-7	medium-sized	TRBD1	CAVGTGGSYEQYF	TGTGCCGTCGGGACAGGTGGGTCCTACGAGCAGTACTTC
TRBV25-1	TRBJ2-6	.	TRBD1	CASNRGSGANVLTF	TGTGCCAGCAACAGGGGCTCTGGGGCCAACGTCCTGACTTTC
TRBV7-9	TRBJ2-7	few	TRBD2	CASSPGGGQGYEQYF	TGTGCCAGCAGCCCGGGGGGAGGGCAGGGCTACGAGCAGTACTTC
TRBV7-6	TRBJ2-1	.	TRBD2	CASSLKRGGGNEQFF	TGTGCCAGCAGCCTCAAGCGGGGGGGCGGAAATGAGCAGTTCTTC
TRBV2	TRBJ2-4	.	TRBD1	CASTLGQGARNIQYF	TGTGCCAGCACCCTGGGACAGGGGGCCAGGAACATTCAGTACTTC